This is a list of T cell receptor beta chains from one sample in a study of blood T cells in healthy people across ages. MiXCR was run by TCRdb on the 5' RACE reads, yielding one entry per CDR3 protein. This sample has some 670,000 distinct CDR3 sequences, with 40% to 65% found just once. The sequencing sample was made of blood. The origin of the receptors is a woman of 80 years or more in good health. Each CDR3 is given with its conserved first and last residue. The D gene is left open where the match is weak. Clone sizes are given selectively: once, few, many, or a class where the clone is expanded.

many	TRBJ2-7	TRBV6-6	.	TGTGCCAGCAGTGCATCGACGGGGGACGAGCAGTACTTC	CASSASTGDEQYF
.	TRBJ1-1	TRBV6-2/TRBV6-3	.	TGTGCCAGCAGTTCCCGAGCGGCGAACACTGAAGCTTTCTTT	CASSSRAANTEAFF
many	TRBJ2-3	TRBV9	TRBD2	TGTGCCAGCAGCCTAATTGGGACTGGGAGGGCAGATACGCAGTATTTT	CASSLIGTGRADTQYF
many	TRBJ2-1	TRBV11-1	TRBD2	TGTGCCAGCAGCCCACCGGGACTAGCGGCCTACAATGAGCAGTTCTTC	CASSPPGLAAYNEQFF
.	TRBJ1-1	TRBV5-1	.	TGCGCCAGCAGCTTGAGGGGGGATTCCACTGAAGCTTTCTTT	CASSLRGDSTEAFF
many	TRBJ2-1	TRBV7-2	TRBD2	TGTGCCAGCAGCTTAGTCGGGACTAGCGGGGGGGTTGAGCAGTTCTTC	CASSLVGTSGGVEQFF
.	TRBJ1-5	TRBV27	.	TGTGCCAGCAGTCGACCGGGCGGCGATCAGCCCCAGCATTTT	CASSRPGGDQPQHF
once	TRBJ2-5	TRBV29-1	TRBD1	TGCAGCGTTGAAAAAGGACAGGGAATGGAGACCCAGTACTTC	CSVEKGQGMETQYF
.	TRBJ2-1	TRBV4-1	.	TGCGCCAGCAGCCTAATCCTGGCCGGGGACAATGAGCAGTTCTTC	CASSLILAGDNEQFF
.	TRBJ2-7	TRBV5-6	.	TGTGCCAGCAGCTTTAATCCAGGGATCCACGAGCAGTACTTC	CASSFNPGIHEQYF
.	TRBJ1-6	TRBV7-2	.	TGTGCCAGCAGCTTATTTGGGAATTCACCCCTCCACTTT	CASSLFGNSPLHF
.	TRBJ2-4	TRBV3-1	TRBD2	TGTGCCAGCGGCTTGGGACTAGCGCGGGAGCAGTACTTC	CASGLGLAREQYF
.	TRBJ1-2	TRBV6-5	.	TGTGCCAGCAGTTACATCCTGGGCGGGCCGGATGGCTACACCTTC	CASSYILGGPDGYTF
.	TRBJ1-6	TRBV6-2/TRBV6-3	TRBD1	TGTGCCAGCAGTTACCCGGGACAGGGTGCCAGAGCCCTCCACTTT	CASSYPGQGARALHF
once	TRBJ2-3	TRBV7-2	.	TGTGCCAGCAGCTTAGGGGTAGCGAGCACAGATACGCAGTATTTT	CASSLGVASTDTQYF
.	TRBJ1-5	TRBV20-1	TRBD1	TGCAGCGCGAAACCGGGACAGCCTAAATCATTGCCCCAGCATTTT	CSAKPGQPKSLPQHF
.	TRBJ1-2	TRBV6-1	.	TGTGCCAGCAGTGAATCAGGAGGGCGCTACACCTTC	CASSESGGRYTF
.	TRBJ1-5	TRBV4-2	.	TGTGCCAGCAGCCAAATGGATAGCAATCAGCCCCAGCATTTT	CASSQMDSNQPQHF
.	TRBJ2-5	TRBV5-1	TRBD1	TGCGCCAGCGGGTTGACAGGGGATTCAGCGACCCAGTACTTC	CASGLTGDSATQYF
few	TRBJ1-5	TRBV4-1	.	TGCGCCAGCAGCCAAGCGGGACGGTTTAGCAATCAGCCCCAGCATTTT	CASSQAGRFSNQPQHF
few	TRBJ1-4	TRBV7-2	.	TGTGCCAGCAGCCGTCCAATCGCCGGGACGGAAAATGAAAAACTGTTTTTT	CASSRPIAGTENEKLFF
.	TRBJ2-1	TRBV6-5	TRBD2	TGTGCCAGCAGTCGGAGCGGGAGGGCCGAGAATGAGCAGTTCTTC	CASSRSGRAENEQFF
.	TRBJ1-2	TRBV15	.	TGTGCCACCAGCAGAGCCTCAGGCTCCGGGCATGGCTACACCTTC	CATSRASGSGHGYTF
many	TRBJ2-7	TRBV29-1	TRBD2	TGCAGCGCTGTCTGGGGACTAGCGGTCTCCGAGCAGTACTTC	CSAVWGLAVSEQYF
.	TRBJ1-4	TRBV12-3/TRBV12-4	TRBD1	TGTGCCAGCAGTCCCACGGGACAGAATGAAAAACTGTTTTTT	CASSPTGQNEKLFF
.	TRBJ2-7	TRBV7-9	.	TGTGCCAGCAGCTCCCCCTCTCCCGACCTCTCTCCCTACGAGCAGTACTTC	CASSSPSPDLSPYEQYF
.	TRBJ2-7	TRBV30	.	TGTGCCTGGAGTGTAAACCACGCGTGGCAGTACTTC	CAWSVNHAWQYF
.	TRBJ2-7	TRBV2	TRBD2	TGTGCCAGCAGCGATGGACTAGCGGGGGGTTCCGAGCAGTACTTC	CASSDGLAGGSEQYF
many	TRBJ2-1	TRBV29-1	TRBD1	TGCAGCGTGTCGGACAGGCTGCGCAGCGATGAGCAGTTCTTC	CSVSDRLRSDEQFF
many	TRBJ2-1	TRBV29-1	TRBD2	TGCAGCGTTGAAGATCTGGGAACGGCGGGGGGAGGCTACAATGAGCAGTTCTTC	CSVEDLGTAGGGYNEQFF
.	TRBJ2-5	TRBV24-1	.	TGTGCCACCAGTGATTTGCATGGGGGGGCCAAGAAGACCCAGTACTTC	CATSDLHGGAKKTQYF
few	TRBJ2-1	TRBV5-1	.	TGCGCCAGCAGCGACACAGCCGGAGTAGGAGAGCAGTTCTTC	CASSDTAGVGEQFF
many	TRBJ2-1	TRBV10-3	TRBD1	TGTGCCATCAGTGAGACCCTCCTGCCGGGACAGGGCGACAATGAGCAGTTCTTC	CAISETLLPGQGDNEQFF
few	TRBJ2-7	TRBV5-1	TRBD1	TGCGCCAGCAGCTCTGGACAGGTACTTTACGAGCAGTACTTC	CASSSGQVLYEQYF
few	TRBJ2-7	TRBV2	.	TGTGCCAGCAGTGAAGCGCCCGGGGACTCATACGAGCAGTACTTC	CASSEAPGDSYEQYF
.	TRBJ1-1	TRBV4-1	.	TGCGCCAGCAGTCAGGGAGAGGCCCTGTGGAACACTGAAGCTTTCTTT	CASSQGEALWNTEAFF
many	TRBJ2-7	TRBV10-3	.	TGTGCCATCAGTGAGTCGGGACCTACCTACGAGCAGTACTTC	CAISESGPTYEQYF
.	TRBJ2-2	TRBV2	.	TGTGCCGGCAGTGTTCAGACAGTCATGATCGCCGGGGAGCTGTTTTTT	CAGSVQTVMIAGELFF
.	TRBJ2-3	TRBV28	TRBD2	TGTGCCAGGGTCCTCGGACTAGCGGTCACAGATACGCAGTATTTT	CARVLGLAVTDTQYF
many	TRBJ2-3	TRBV9	TRBD1	TGTGCCAGCGCTGCCACCGGGACAGTCGCGTCAGATACGCAGTATTTT	CASAATGTVASDTQYF
.	TRBJ2-4	TRBV4-2	.	TGTGCCAGCAGCCAAGATCTAGGGGCAGCCCAGCAATTGGGGCAGTACTTC	CASSQDLGAAQQLGQYF
.	TRBJ2-7	TRBV2	TRBD2	TGTGCCAGCACTTTTAGCGGGTATGAGCAGTACTTC	CASTFSGYEQYF
.	TRBJ2-5	TRBV7-2	TRBD2	TGTGCCAGCAGCACCGGGGGGTCCCAAGAGACCCAGTACTTC	CASSTGGSQETQYF